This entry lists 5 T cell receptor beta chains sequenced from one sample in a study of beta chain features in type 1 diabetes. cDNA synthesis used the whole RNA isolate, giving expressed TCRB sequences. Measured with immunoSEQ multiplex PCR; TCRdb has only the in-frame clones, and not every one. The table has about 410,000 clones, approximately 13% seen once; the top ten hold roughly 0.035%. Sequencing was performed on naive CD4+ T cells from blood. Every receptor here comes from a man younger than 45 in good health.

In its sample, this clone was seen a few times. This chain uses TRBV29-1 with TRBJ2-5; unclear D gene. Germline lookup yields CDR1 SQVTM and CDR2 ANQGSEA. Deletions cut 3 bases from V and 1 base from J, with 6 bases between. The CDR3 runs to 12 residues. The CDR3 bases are TGCAGCGTTGAGAAGTCCCAAGAGACCCAGTACTTC. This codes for CSVEKSQETQYF.

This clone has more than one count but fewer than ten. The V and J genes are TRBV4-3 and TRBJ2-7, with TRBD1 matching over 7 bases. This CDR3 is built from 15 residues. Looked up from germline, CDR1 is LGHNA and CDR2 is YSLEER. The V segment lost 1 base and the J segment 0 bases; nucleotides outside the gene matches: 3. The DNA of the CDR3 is TGCGCCAGCAGCCAAGGGGACAGCTACTCCTACGAGCAGTACTTC. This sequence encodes CASSQGDSYSYEQYF.

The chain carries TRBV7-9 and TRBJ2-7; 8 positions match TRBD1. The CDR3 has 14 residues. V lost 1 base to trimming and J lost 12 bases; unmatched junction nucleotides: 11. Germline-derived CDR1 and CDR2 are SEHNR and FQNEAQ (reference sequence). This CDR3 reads CASSLDGQGLNGYV. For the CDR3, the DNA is TGTGCCAGCAGCTTAGATGGACAGGGCCTCAACGGGTACGTC.

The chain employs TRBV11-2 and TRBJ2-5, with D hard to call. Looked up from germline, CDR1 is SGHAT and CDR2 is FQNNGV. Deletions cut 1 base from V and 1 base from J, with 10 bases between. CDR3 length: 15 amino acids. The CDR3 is CASSLVGSFQETQYF. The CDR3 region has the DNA TGTGCCAGCAGCTTAGTGGGGTCTTTCCAAGAGACCCAGTACTTC. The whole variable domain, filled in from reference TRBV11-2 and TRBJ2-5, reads EAGVAQSPRYKIIEKRQSVAFWCNPISGHATLYWYQQILGQGPKLLIQFQNNGVVDDSQLPKDRFSAERLKGVDSTLKIQPAKLEDSAVYLCASSLVGSFQETQYFGPGTRLLVL.

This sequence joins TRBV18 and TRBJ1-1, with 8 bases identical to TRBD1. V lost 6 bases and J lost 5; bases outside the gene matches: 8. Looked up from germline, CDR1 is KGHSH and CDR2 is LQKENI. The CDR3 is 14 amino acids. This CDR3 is CASSVGQGATEAFF. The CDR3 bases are TGTGCCAGCTCCGTCGGCCAGGGGGCGACTGAAGCTTTCTTT.